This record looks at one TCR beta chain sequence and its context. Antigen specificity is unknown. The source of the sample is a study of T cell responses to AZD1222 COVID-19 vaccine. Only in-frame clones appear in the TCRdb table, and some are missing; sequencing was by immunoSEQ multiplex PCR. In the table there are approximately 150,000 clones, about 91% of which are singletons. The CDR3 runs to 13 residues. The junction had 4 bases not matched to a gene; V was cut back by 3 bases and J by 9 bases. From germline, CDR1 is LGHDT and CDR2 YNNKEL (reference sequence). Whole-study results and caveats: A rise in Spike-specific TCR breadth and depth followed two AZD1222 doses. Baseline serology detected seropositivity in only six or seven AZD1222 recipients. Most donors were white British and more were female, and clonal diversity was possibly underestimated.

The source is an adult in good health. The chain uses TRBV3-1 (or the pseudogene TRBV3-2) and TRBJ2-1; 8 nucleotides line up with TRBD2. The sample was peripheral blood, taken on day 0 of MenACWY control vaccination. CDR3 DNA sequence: TGTGCCAGCAGCCAGAAGCGGGAGACTGAGCAGTTCTTC. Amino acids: CASSQKRETEQFF.